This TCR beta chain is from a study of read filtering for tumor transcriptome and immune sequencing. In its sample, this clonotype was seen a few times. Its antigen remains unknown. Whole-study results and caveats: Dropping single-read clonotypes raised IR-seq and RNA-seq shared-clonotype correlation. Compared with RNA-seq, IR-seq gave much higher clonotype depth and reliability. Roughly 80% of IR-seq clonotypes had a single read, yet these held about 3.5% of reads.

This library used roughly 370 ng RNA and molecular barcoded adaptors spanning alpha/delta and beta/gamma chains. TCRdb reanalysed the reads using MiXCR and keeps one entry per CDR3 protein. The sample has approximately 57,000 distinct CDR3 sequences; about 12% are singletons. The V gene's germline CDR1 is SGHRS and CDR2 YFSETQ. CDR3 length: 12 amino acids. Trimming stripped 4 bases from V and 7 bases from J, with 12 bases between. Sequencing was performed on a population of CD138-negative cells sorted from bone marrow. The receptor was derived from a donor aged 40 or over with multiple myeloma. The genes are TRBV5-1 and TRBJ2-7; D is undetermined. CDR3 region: CASSPFGREQYF. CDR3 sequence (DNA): TGCGCCAGCAGCCCTTTCGGGCGGGAGCAGTACTTC.